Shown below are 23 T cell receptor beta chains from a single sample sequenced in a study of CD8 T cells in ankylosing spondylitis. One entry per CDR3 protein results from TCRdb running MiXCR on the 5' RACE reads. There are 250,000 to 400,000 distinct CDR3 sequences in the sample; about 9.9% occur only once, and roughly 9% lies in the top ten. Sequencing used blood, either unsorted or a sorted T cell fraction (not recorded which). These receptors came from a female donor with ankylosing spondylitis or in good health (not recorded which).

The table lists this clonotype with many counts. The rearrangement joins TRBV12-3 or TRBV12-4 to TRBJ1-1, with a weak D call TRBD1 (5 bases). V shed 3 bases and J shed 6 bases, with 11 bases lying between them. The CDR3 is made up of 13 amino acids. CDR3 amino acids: CASSFGARAEAFF. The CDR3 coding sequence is TGTGCCAGCAGTTTTGGGGCGCGGGCTGAAGCTTTCTTT.

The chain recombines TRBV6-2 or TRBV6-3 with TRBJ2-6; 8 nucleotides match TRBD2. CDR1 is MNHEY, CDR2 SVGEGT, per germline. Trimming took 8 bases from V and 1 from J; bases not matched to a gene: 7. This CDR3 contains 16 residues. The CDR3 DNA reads TGTGCCAGCGGAGGGACTAGGGTTTCTGGGGCCAACGTCCTGACTTTC. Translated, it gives CASGGTRVSGANVLTF.

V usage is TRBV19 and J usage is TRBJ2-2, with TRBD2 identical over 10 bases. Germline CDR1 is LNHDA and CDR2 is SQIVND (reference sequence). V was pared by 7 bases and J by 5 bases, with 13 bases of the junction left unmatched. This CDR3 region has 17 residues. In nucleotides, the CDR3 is TGTGCCAGTACTACCGGGACTAGCGCTACCCTAACCGGGGAGCTGTTTTTT. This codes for CASTTGTSATLTGELFF. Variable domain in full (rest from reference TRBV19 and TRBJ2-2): DGGITQSPKYLFRKEGQNVTLSCEQNLNHDAMYWYRQDPGQGLRLIYYSQIVNDFQKGDIAEGYSVSREKKESFPLTVTSAQKNPTAFYLCASTTGTSATLTGELFFGEGSRLTVL.

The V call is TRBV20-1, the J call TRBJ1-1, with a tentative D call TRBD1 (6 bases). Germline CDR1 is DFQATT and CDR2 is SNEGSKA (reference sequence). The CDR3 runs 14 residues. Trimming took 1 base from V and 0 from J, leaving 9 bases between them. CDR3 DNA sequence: TGCAGTGCTAGAGGGGGGGCGTTGAACACTGAAGCTTTCTTT. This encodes CSARGGALNTEAFF.

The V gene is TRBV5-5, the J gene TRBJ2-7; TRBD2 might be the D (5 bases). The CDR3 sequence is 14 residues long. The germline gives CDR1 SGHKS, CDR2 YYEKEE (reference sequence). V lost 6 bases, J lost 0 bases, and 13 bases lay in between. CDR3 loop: CASTPGGSSYEQYF. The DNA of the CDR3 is TGTGCCAGCACCCCAGGAGGTAGCTCCTACGAGCAGTACTTC.

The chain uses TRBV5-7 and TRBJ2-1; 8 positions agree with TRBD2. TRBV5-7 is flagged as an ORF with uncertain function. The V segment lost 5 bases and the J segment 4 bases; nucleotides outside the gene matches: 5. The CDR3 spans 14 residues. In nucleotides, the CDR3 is TGTGCCAGCAGGGAGCGGGAGCCTTACAATGAGCAGTTCTTC. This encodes CASREREPYNEQFF.

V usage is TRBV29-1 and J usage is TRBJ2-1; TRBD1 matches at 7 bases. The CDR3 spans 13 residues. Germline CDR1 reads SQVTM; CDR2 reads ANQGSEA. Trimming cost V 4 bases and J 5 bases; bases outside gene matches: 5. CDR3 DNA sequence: TGCAGCGTTGTGGACAGGAGTAACAATGAGCAGTTCTTC. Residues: CSVVDRSNNEQFF.

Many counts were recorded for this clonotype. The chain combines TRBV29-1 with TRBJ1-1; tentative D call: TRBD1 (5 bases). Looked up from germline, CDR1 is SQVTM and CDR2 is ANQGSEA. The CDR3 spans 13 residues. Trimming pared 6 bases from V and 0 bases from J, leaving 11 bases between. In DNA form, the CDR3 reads TGCAGCGTCGAGGGACGTGTGAACACTGAAGCTTTCTTT. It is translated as CSVEGRVNTEAFF.

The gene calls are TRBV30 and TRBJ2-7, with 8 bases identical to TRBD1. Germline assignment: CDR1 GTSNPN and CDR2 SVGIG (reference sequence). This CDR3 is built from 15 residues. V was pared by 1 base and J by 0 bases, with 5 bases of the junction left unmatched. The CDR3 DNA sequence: TGTGCCTGGAGTGGAAGGACAGGGCTCTCCTACGAGCAGTACTTC. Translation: CAWSGRTGLSYEQYF.

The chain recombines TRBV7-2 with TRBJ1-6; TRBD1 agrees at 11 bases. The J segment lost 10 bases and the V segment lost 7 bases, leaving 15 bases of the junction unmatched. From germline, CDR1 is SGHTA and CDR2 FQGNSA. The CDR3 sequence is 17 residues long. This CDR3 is CASTRRGQGDSRSPLHF. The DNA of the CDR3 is TGTGCCAGCACCCGTAGGGGACAGGGGGATTCCAGATCACCCCTCCACTTT. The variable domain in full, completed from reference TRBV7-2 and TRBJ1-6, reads GAGVSQSPSNKVTEKGKDVELRCDPISGHTALYWYRQSLGQGLEFLIYFQGNSAPDKSGLPSDRFSAERTGGSVSTLTIQRTQQEDSAVYLCASTRRGQGDSRSPLHFGNGTRLTVT.

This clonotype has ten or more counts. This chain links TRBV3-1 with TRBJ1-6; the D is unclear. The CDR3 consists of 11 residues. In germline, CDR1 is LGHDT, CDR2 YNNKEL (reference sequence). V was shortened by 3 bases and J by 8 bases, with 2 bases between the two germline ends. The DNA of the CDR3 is TGTGCCAGCAGCCACGATTCACCCCTCCACTTT. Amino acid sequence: CASSHDSPLHF.

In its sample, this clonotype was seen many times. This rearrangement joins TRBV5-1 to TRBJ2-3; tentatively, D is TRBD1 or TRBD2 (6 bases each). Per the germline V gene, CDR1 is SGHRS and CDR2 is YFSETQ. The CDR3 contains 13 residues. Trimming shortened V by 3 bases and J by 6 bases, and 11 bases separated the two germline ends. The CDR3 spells CASSWGAGDTQYF. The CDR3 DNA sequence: TGCGCCAGCAGCTGGGGGGCCGGTGATACGCAGTATTTT.

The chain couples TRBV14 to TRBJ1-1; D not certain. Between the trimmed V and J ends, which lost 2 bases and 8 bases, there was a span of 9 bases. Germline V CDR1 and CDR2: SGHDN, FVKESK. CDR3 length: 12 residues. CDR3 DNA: TGTGCCAGCAGCCAAATGGGTTTCGAAGCTTTCTTT. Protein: CASSQMGFEAFF.

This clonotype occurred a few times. The CDR3 here is CASKSGGQGAYEQYF. CDR3 coding DNA: TGTGCCAGCAAGAGTGGGGGACAGGGGGCATACGAGCAGTACTTC. V and J are TRBV27 and TRBJ2-7; TRBD1 aligns across 12 bases. Looked up from germline, CDR1 is MNHEY and CDR2 is SMNVEV (reference sequence). Trimming took 7 bases from V and 4 from J; bases not matched to a gene: 8. This CDR3 has 15 amino acids.

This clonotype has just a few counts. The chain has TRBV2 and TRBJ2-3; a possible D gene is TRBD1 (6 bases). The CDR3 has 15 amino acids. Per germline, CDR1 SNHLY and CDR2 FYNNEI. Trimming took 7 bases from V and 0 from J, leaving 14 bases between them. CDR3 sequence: CASTTGTRSTDTQYF. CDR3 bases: TGTGCCAGCACCACCGGGACAAGAAGCACAGATACGCAGTATTTT.

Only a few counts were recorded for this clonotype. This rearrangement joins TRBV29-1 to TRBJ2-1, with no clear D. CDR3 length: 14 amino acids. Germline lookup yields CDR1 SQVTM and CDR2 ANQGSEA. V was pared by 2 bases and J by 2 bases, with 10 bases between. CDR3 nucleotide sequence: TGCAGCGTTGAACGTCTTGACCCCTACAATGAGCAGTTCTTC. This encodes CSVERLDPYNEQFF.

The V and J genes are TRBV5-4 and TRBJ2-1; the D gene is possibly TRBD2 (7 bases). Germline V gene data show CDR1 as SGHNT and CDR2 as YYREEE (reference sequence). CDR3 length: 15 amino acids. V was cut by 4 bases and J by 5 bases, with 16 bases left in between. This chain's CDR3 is CASSPPGGAHNEQFF. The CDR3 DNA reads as TGTGCCAGCAGCCCGCCTGGGGGGGCCCACAATGAGCAGTTCTTC.

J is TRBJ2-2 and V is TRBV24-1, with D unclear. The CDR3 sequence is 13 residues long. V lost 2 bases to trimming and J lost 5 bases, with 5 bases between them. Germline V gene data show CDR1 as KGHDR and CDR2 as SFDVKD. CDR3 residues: CATSDWGTGELFF. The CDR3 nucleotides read TGTGCCACCAGTGATTGGGGTACCGGGGAGCTGTTTTTT.

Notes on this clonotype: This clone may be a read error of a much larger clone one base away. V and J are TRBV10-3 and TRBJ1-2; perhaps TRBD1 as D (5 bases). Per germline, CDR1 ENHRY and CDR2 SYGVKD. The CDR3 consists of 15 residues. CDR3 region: CAIRPRGTWNYGDTF. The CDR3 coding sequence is TGTGCCATCAGGCCCAGAGGGACTTGGAACTATGGCGACACCTTC.

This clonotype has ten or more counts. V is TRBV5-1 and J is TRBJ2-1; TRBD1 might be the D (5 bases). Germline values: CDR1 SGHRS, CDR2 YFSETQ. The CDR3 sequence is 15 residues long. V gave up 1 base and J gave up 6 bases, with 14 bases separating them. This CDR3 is CASSLPQGGPNEQFF. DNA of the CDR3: TGCGCCAGCAGCTTGCCCCAGGGCGGACCCAATGAGCAGTTCTTC.

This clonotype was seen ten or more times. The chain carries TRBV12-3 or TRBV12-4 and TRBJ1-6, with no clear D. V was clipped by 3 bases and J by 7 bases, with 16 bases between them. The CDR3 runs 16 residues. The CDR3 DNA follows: TGTGCCAGCAGTTTTATGGCACCCTCAAGGAATTCACCCCTCCACTTT. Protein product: CASSFMAPSRNSPLHF.

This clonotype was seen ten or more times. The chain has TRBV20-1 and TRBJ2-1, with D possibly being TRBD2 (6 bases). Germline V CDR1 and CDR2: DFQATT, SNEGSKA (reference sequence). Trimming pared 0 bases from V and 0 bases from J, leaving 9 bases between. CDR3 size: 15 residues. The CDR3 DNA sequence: TGCAGTGCTAGAGATGGCGGGGCCTCCTACAATGAGCAGTTCTTC. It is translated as CSARDGGASYNEQFF.

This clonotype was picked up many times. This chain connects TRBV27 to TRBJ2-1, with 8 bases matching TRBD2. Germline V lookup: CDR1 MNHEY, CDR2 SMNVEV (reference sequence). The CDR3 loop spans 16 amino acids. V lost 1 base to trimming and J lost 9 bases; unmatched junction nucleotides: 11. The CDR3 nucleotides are TGTGCCAGCAGTTTATTAAGAACGGGGGGGTTCGGTGAGCAGTTCTTC. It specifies CASSLLRTGGFGEQFF.